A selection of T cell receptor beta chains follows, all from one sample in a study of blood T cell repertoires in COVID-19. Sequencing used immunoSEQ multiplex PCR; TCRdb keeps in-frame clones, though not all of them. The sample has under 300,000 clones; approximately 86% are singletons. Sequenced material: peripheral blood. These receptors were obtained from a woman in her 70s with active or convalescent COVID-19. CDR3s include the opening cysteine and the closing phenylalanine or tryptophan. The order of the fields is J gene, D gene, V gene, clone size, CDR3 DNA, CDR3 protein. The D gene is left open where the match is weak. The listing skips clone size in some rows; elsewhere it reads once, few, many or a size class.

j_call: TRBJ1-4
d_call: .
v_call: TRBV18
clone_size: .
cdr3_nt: TGTGCCAGCTCCCGCGGACAGCCGGCAACTAATGAAAAACTGTTTTTT
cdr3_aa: CASSRGQPATNEKLFF

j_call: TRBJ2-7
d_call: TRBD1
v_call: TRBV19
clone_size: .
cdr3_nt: TGTGCCAGTAGTAAGGGGGCTCTATTGCCGGACTACGAGCAGTACTTC
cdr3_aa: CASSKGALLPDYEQYF

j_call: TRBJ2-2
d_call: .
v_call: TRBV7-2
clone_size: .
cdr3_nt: TGTGCCAGCAGCTCACACAGGGTCACCGGGGAGCTGTTTTTT
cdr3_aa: CASSSHRVTGELFF

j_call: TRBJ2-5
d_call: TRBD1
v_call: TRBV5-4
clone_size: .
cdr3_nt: TGTGCCAGCAGCGCTCAGGCAGGGGGAGAGACCCAGTACTTC
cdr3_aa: CASSAQAGGETQYF

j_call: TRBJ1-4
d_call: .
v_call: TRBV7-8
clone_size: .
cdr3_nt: TGTGCCAGCAGCCCAGGGCATGAAAAACTGTTTTTT
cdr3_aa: CASSPGHEKLFF

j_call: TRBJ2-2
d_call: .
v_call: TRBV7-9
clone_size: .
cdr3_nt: TGTGCCAGCAGCTGGGGCCCCCAAGTCACCGGGGAGCTGTTTTTT
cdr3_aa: CASSWGPQVTGELFF

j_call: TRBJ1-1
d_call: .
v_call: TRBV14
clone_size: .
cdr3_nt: TGTGCCAGCAGCCAGCGGGGCCTAGACAGATCATCTGAAGCTTTCTTT
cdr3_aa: CASSQRGLDRSSEAFF

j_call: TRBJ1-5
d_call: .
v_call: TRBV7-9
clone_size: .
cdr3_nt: TGTGCCAGCAGCTTAGGGAGGTGGCCCCAGCATTTT
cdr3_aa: CASSLGRWPQHF

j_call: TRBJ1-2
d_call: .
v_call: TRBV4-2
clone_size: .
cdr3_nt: TGTGCCAGCAGCCAAGAATCCCGGGGGGGCTATGGCTACACCTTC
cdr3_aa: CASSQESRGGYGYTF

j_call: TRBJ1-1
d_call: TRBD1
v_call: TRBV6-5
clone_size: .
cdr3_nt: TGTGCCAGCAGTTACCGCCTAACAGGGGGCAGCACTGAAGCTTTCTTT
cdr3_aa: CASSYRLTGGSTEAFF

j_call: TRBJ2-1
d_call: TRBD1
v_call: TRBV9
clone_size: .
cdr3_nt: TGTGCCAGCAGCGTAGCGGGACAGGGGGAGCCCAATGAGCAGTTCTTC
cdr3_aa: CASSVAGQGEPNEQFF

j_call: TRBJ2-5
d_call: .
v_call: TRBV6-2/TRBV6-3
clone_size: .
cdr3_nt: TGTGCCAGCAGTTCCCACGGGGAGACCCAGTACTTC
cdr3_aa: CASSSHGETQYF

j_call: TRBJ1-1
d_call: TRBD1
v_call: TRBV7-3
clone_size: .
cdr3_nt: TGTGCCAGCAGCTCCCTACCGGGACAGGGTGAGGGGACTGAAGCTTTCTTT
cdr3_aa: CASSSLPGQGEGTEAFF

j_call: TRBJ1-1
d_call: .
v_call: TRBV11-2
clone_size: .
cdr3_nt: TGTGCCAGCAGCTTAGAACAGGGACCCAACACTGAAGCTTTCTTT
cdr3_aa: CASSLEQGPNTEAFF

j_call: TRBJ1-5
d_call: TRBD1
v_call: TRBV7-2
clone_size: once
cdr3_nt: TGTGCCAGCAGCTCGGACAGGGGGCTGAGTCAGCCCCAGCATTTT
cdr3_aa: CASSSDRGLSQPQHF

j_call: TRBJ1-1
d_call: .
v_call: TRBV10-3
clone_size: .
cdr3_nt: TGTGCCATCAGTGGGGCAAGGAAGAACACTGAAGCTTTCTTT
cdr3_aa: CAISGARKNTEAFF

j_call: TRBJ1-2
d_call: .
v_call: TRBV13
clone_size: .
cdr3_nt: TGTGCCAGCAGCACTACAGGGAACTATGGCTACACCTTC
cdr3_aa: CASSTTGNYGYTF